A single sample is the source of the 13 T cell receptor beta chains below, sequenced in a study of blood T cell repertoires in COVID-19. Method: immunoSEQ multiplex PCR; TCRdb's copy keeps in-frame clones and lacks some. This sample has about 130,000 clones; about 89% occur once, and the top ten carry less than 2.5%. Material for sequencing was peripheral blood. The receptors here all came from a man aged 50 to 60 with active COVID-19.

This clone was found a few times. The gene calls are TRBV6-5 and TRBJ1-4; TRBD1 is a possible D gene (6 bases). V lost 4 bases, J lost 8 bases, and 14 bases lay in between. The germline V gene has CDR1 MNHEY and CDR2 SVGAGI. The CDR3 runs 14 residues. The CDR3 is CASSLQGRKEKLFF. The CDR3, as DNA: TGTGCCAGCAGTTTACAGGGCCGAAAGGAAAAACTGTTTTTT.

The V call is TRBV27, the J call TRBJ2-7; 8 bases are shared with TRBD1. Germline-derived CDR1 and CDR2 are MNHEY and SMNVEV (reference sequence). J lost 3 bases, V lost 3 bases, and 4 bases had no gene match. This CDR3 comprises 14 residues. The CDR3 loop reads CASSFADRDYEQYF. The CDR3 nucleotides are TGTGCCAGCAGTTTCGCGGACAGGGACTACGAGCAGTACTTC.

The rearrangement joins TRBV19 to TRBJ1-2; D perhaps matches TRBD1 (5 bases). Trimming pared 8 bases from V and 2 bases from J, leaving 12 bases between. CDR1 and CDR2 from the germline V gene are LNHDA and SQIVND (reference sequence). The CDR3 is 13 amino acids. CDR3 in amino acids: CASGRDRNYGYTF. The CDR3 DNA follows: TGTGCCAGTGGGCGGGACCGCAACTATGGCTACACCTTC.

The rearrangement uses TRBV9 and TRBJ2-4; 10 nucleotides agree with TRBD2. This CDR3 has 18 residues. In germline, CDR1 is SGDLS, CDR2 YYNGEE. Trimming took 0 bases from V and 0 from J; bases not matched to a gene: 6. In DNA, the CDR3 is TGTGCCAGCAGCGTAGAGCCTAGCGGGGGCCTAGCCAAAAACATTCAGTACTTC. It is translated as CASSVEPSGGLAKNIQYF.

This chain uses TRBV12-3 or TRBV12-4 with TRBJ2-6; TRBD2 is a possible D gene (6 bases). V was pared by 3 bases and J by 11 bases, with 11 bases between. CDR3 length: 13 amino acids. The CDR3: CASSFRGLDVLTF. The CDR3 region has the DNA TGTGCCAGCAGTTTCCGGGGGTTGGACGTCCTGACTTTC.

V gene TRBV5-4 combines with J gene TRBJ2-7; D is undetermined. This CDR3 region has 15 residues. Per the germline V gene, CDR1 is SGHNT and CDR2 is YYREEE (reference sequence). V was shortened by 4 bases and J by 2 bases, with 16 bases between the two germline ends. The CDR3 reads CASSRSLGYTYEQYF. The CDR3 coding sequence is TGTGCCAGCAGCCGAAGCCTGGGCTACACCTACGAGCAGTACTTC.

Here the CDR3 DNA reads TGTGCCAGCAGCCACCAGGGGGCTGGAAACACCATATATTTT. Its protein is CASSHQGAGNTIYF. The genes are TRBV5-8 and TRBJ1-3; 7 positions agree with TRBD1. V trimming: 4 bases; J trimming: 2 bases; junction bases outside the gene matches: 3. Germline assignment: CDR1 SGHTS and CDR2 YDEGEE. This CDR3 has 14 residues.

The chain uses TRBV4-3 and TRBJ1-1, with D perhaps matching TRBD1 (5 bases). V lost 1 base and J lost 5, with 14 bases in between. The germline V gene has CDR1 LGHNA and CDR2 YSLEER. The CDR3 has 15 amino acids. CDR3: CASSQASGIRTEAFF. The CDR3 DNA reads as TGCGCCAGCAGCCAAGCGTCAGGGATAAGGACTGAAGCTTTCTTT.

This chain connects TRBV29-1 to TRBJ2-3, with 7 nucleotides matching TRBD2. J gave up 1 base and V 4 bases, and 11 bases lay outside the gene matches. The CDR3 is 16 residues long. Germline V gene lookup returns CDR1 SQVTM and CDR2 ANQGSEA. CDR3 nucleotide sequence: TGCAGCGTTGGCGGGGGACGGGACGGACGCACAGATACGCAGTATTTT. This encodes CSVGGGRDGRTDTQYF.

V usage is TRBV4-2 and J usage is TRBJ2-1; TRBD1 matches at 7 bases. After removal of 4 bases from V and 5 bases from J, the junction contained 8 bases not matched to a gene. CDR3 length: 15 residues. Germline CDR1 reads LGHNA; CDR2 reads YNFKEQ. The CDR3 protein is CASSPPWDSNNEQFF. The DNA for the CDR3 is TGTGCCAGCAGCCCCCCATGGGACAGTAACAATGAGCAGTTCTTC.

This clone was observed a few times. The V and J genes are TRBV3-1 (or the pseudogene TRBV3-2) and TRBJ1-5; possible D gene TRBD1, 6 bases. The CDR3 spans 16 residues. Germline CDR1 LGHDT, CDR2 YNNKEL (reference sequence). Trimming left V 1 base short and J 8 bases short, with 18 bases between. CDR3: CASSQGGGSGREPQHF. CDR3 in DNA: TGTGCCAGCAGCCAAGGGGGGGGCTCCGGCCGTGAGCCCCAGCATTTT.

The chain employs TRBV7-8 and TRBJ2-3; 10 positions agree with TRBD1. The CDR3 extends over 16 amino acids. V was pared by 2 bases and J by 7 bases, with 9 bases of the junction left unmatched. Germline assignment: CDR1 SGHVS and CDR2 FQNEAQ. DNA of the CDR3: TGTGCCAGCAGCTTACTCGGACAGGGGGGGACACATACGCAGTATTTT. Its protein is CASSLLGQGGTHTQYF.

The chain uses TRBV7-6 and TRBJ2-5; D unresolved. The germline V gene encodes CDR1 SGHVS and CDR2 FNYEAQ. The CDR3 runs 15 residues. V was cut by 5 bases and J by 0 bases, with 13 bases left in between. The CDR3 DNA sequence: TGTGCCAGCAGCCTCGAGGTATCTTACCAAGAGACCCAGTACTTC. It yields the protein CASSLEVSYQETQYF. The complete variable domain, with remaining parts taken from reference TRBV7-6 and TRBJ2-5, reads GAGVSQSPRYKVTKRGQDVALRCDPISGHVSLYWYRQALGQGPEFLTYFNYEAQQDKSGLPNDRFSAERPEGSISTLTIQRTEQRDSAMYRCASSLEVSYQETQYFGPGTRLLVL.